One TCR beta chain is described in this entry. What it binds is unknown. This record comes from a study of T cell clones after liver transplantation. Whole-study results and caveats: Graft donor-reactive T cells may have migrated into the graft rather than being deleted.

Per the germline V gene, CDR1 is SGHTA and CDR2 is FQGNSA. V shed 5 bases and J shed 0 bases, with 11 bases lying between them. The CDR3 contains 15 residues. Clones were read by immunoSEQ multiplex PCR, and TCRdb kept only the in-frame ones, dropping some. The table lists about 80,000 clones, nearly 85% of them singletons, with 0.45% to 0.6% in the top ten. The sequences come from CD4+ T cells from blood, collected 45 to 46 months after liver transplant. This clonotype originated in a human patient who received a liver transplant. Some T cells may have come from the graft donor. The genes are TRBV7-2 and TRBJ1-5; a weak D match, TRBD1 (5 bases). The CDR3 sequence is CASSPDRHSNQPQHF. Written as DNA, the CDR3 is TGTGCCAGCAGCCCCGACAGACATAGCAATCAGCCCCAGCATTTT. Complete variable domain (other parts from reference TRBV7-2 and TRBJ1-5): GAGVSQSPSNKVTEKGKDVELRCDPISGHTALYWYRQSLGQGLEFLIYFQGNSAPDKSGLPSDRFSAERTGGSVSTLTIQRTQQEDSAVYLCASSPDRHSNQPQHFGDGTRLSIL.